This T cell receptor beta chain was recovered during a study of T cell changes during pregnancy in multiple sclerosis. Deletions cut 2 bases from V and 6 bases from J, with 16 bases between. CDR3 length: 15 amino acids. The germline V gene encodes CDR1 MNHEY and CDR2 SMNVEV (reference sequence). Here immunoSEQ multiplex PCR was the method, and the copy in TCRdb shows in-frame clones only, minus some. The sample shows tens of thousands of clones, about 91% of them seen only once. The specimen comprised peripheral blood, sampled after pregnancy. The chain links TRBV27 to TRBJ1-1; D is unresolved. The clonotype was recovered from a female donor with multiple sclerosis, enrolled in a pregnancy study. CDR3: CASSLVASLVAEAFF. CDR3 DNA: TGTGCCAGCAGTTTAGTTGCCAGTCTCGTCGCTGAAGCTTTCTTT.